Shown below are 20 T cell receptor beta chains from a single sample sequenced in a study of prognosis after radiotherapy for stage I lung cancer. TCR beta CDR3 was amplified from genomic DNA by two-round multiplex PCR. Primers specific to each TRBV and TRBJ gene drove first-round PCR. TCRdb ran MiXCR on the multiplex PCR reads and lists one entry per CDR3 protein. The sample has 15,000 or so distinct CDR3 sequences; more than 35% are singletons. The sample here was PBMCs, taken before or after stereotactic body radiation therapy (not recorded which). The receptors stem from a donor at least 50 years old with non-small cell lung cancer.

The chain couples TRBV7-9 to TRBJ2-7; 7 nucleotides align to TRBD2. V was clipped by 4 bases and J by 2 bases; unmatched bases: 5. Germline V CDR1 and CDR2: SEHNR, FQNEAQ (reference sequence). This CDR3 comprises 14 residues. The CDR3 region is CASSSGGSPYEQYF. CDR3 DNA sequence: TGTGCCAGCAGCTCTGGCGGGAGCCCCTACGAGCAGTACTTC.

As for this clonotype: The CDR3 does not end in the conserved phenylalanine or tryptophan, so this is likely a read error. CDR3 in DNA: TGTACCAGCAGTGGCACAGGGCTGGGTGGCTACACCTCC. It specifies CTSSGTGLGGYTS. The chain carries TRBV2 and TRBJ1-2; tentatively, D is TRBD1 (6 bases). CDR1 is SNHLY, CDR2 FYNNEI, per germline. The CDR3 sequence is 13 residues long.

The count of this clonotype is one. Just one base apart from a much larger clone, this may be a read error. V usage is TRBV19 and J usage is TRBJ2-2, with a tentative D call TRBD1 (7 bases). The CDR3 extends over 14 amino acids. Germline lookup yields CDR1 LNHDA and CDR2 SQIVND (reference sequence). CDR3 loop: CASNPAGGSGDLFF. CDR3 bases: TGTGCCAGTAACCCCGCAGGGGGGTCCGGGGATCTGTTTTTT.

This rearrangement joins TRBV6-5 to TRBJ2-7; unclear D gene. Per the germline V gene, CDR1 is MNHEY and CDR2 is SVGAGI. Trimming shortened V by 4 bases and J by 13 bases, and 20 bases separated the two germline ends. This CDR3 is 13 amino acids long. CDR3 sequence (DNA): TGTGCCAGCAGTTTTACATCGATCGGCGAGTATTACTTC. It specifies CASSFTSIGEYYF.

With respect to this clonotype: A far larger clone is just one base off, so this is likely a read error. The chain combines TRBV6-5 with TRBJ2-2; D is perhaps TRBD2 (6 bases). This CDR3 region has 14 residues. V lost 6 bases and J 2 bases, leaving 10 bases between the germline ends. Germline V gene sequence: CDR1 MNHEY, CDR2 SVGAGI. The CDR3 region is CASRRERNTGELFF. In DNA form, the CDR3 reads TGTGCCAGCAGGCGGGAACGCAACACCGGGGAGCTGTTTTTT.

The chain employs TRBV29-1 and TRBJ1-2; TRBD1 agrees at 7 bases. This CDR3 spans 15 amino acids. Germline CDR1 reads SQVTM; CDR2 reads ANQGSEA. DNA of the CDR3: TGCATCACCGAGAGCCACAGGGGTCAGGACTATGGCTACACCTTC. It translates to CITESHRGQDYGYTF.

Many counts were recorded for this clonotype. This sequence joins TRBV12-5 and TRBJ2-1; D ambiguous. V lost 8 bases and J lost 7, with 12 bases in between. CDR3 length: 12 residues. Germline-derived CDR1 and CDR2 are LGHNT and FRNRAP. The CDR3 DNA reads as TGTGCTAGTCTGGGGTACACAAATGAGCAGTTCTTC. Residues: CASLGYTNEQFF.

The CDR3 region is CASSPPVPRGDNEQFF. The DNA of the CDR3 is TGTGCCAGCAGTCCACCCGTGCCGCGAGGAGACAATGAGCAGTTCTTC. The genes are TRBV6-2 or TRBV6-3 and TRBJ2-1; no definite D call. Trimming left V 5 bases short and J 5 bases short, with 19 bases between. The germline CDR1 and CDR2 sequences are MNHEY and SVGEGT. The CDR3 is 16 amino acids.

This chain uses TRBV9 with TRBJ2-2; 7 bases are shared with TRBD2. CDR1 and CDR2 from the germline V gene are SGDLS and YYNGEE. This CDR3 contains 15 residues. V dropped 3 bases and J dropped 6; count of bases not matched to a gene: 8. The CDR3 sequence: CASSERGRLSGELFF. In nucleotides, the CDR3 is TGTGCCAGCAGCGAGCGGGGCCGCCTCTCCGGGGAGCTGTTTTTT.

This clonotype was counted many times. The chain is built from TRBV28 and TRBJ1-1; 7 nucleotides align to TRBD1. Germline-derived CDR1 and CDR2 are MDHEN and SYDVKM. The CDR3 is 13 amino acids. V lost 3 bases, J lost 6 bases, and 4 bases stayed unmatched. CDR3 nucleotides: TGTGCCAGCAGTTTGCAGGGGGGCGCTGAAGCTTTCTTT. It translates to CASSLQGGAEAFF.

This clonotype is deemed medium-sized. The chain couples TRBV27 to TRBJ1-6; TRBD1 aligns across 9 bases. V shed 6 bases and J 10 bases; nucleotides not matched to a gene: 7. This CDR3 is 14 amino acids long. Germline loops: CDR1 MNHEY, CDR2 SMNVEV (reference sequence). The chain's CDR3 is CASSSGTGWSPLHF. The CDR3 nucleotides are TGTGCCAGCAGCTCCGGGACAGGGTGGTCACCCCTCCACTTT.

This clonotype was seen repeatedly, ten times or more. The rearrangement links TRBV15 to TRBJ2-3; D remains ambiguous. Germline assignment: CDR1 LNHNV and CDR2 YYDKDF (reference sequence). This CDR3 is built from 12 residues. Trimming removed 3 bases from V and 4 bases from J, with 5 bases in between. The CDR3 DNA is TGTGCCACCAGCAGGCGTGCAGATACGCAGTATTTT. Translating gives CATSRRADTQYF.

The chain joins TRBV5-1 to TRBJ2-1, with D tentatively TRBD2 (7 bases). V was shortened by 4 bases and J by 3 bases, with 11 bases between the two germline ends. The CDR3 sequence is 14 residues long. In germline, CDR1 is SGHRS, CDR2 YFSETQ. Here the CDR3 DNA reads TGCGCCAGCAGCCCGGGGGGCTTCTACAATGAGCAGTTCTTC. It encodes CASSPGGFYNEQFF.

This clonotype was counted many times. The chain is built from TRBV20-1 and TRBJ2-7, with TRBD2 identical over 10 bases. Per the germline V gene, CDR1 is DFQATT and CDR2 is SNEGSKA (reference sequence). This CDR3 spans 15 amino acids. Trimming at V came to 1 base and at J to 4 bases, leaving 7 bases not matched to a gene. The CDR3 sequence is CSARGSSGGEYEQYF. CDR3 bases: TGCAGTGCTAGAGGGTCTAGCGGGGGAGAGTACGAGCAGTACTTC.

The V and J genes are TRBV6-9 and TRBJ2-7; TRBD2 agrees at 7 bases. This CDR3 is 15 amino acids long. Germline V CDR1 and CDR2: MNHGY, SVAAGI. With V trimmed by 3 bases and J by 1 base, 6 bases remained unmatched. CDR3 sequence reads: CASSYPPGGSYEQYF. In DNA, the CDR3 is TGTGCCAGCAGTTACCCGCCGGGAGGTTCCTACGAGCAGTACTTC.

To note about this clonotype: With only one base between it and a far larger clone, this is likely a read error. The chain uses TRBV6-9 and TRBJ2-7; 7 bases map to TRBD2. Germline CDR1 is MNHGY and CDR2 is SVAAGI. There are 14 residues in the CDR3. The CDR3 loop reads CASSYLAGEYEHYF. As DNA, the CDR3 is TGTGCCAGCAGTTACCTTGCGGGAGAGTACGAGCATTACTTC.

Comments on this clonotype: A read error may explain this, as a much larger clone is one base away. The CDR3, as DNA: TGTGCCAGCAGTTTGCAGGAGATCATACACGAGCAGTACTTC. Translation gives CASSLQEIIHEQYF. The chain joins TRBV12-3 or TRBV12-4 to TRBJ2-7; D remains ambiguous. The CDR3 runs 14 residues. V was cut by 3 bases and J by 5 bases, with 14 bases left in between.

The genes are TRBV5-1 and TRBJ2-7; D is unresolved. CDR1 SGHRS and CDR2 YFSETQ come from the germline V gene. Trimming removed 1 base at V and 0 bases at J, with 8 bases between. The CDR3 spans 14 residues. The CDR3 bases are TGCGCCAGCAGCTTGAGTCAGAGCTCCTACGAGCAGTACTTC. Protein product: CASSLSQSSYEQYF.

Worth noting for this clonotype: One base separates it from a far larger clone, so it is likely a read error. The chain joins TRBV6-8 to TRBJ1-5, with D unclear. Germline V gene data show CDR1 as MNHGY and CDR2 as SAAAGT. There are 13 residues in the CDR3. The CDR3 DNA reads TGTGTCAGCGGAGAACTGGGCAATCAGCCCCAGCATTTT. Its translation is CVSGELGNQPQHF.

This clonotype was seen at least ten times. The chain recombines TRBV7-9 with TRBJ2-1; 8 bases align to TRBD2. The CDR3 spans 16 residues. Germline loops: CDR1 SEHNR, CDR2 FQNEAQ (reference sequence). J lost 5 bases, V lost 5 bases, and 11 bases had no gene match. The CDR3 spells CASSPGAGGGNNEQFF. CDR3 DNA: TGTGCCAGCAGCCCAGGGGCGGGAGGTGGGAACAATGAGCAGTTCTTC. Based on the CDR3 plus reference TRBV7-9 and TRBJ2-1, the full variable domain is DTGVSQNPRHKITKRGQNVTFRCDPISEHNRLYWYRQTLGQGPEFLTYFQNEAQLEKSRLLSDRFSAERPKGSFSTLEIQRTEQGDSAMYLCASSPGAGGGNNEQFFGPGTRLTVL.